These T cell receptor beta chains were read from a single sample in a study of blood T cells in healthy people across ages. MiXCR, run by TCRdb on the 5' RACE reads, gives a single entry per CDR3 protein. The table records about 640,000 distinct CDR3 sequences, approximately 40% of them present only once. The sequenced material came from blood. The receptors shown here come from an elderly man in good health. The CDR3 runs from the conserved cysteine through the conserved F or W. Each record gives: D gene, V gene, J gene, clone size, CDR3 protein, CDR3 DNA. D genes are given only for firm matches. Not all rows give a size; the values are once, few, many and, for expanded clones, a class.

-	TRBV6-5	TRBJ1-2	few	CASSFDPGGGYTF	TGTGCCAGCAGCTTCGACCCGGGTGGCGGCTACACCTTC
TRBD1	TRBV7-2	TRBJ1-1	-	CASRKDRDTEAFF	TGTGCCAGCAGGAAGGACAGGGACACTGAAGCTTTCTTT
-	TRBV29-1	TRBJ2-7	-	CSVRRPGTFYEQYF	TGCAGCGTTCGAAGGCCAGGAACTTTCTACGAGCAGTACTTC
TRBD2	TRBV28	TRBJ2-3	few	CASSAASGASTDTQYF	TGTGCCAGCAGTGCCGCTAGCGGGGCAAGCACAGATACGCAGTATTTT
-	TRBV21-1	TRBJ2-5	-	CASSGLADNEQYF	TGTGCCAGCAGCGGTCTAGCGGACAATGAGCAGTACTTC
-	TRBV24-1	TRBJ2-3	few	CATGTRTSPALQYF	TGTGCCACCGGCACCAGGACCTCCCCCGCGTTGCAGTATTTT
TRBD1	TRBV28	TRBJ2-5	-	CASSLVEQGSETQYF	TGTGCCAGCAGTTTGGTGGAACAGGGGAGTGAGACCCAGTACTTC
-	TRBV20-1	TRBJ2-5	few	CSAPRLRGLETQYF	TGCAGTGCTCCCAGGCTTCGAGGGTTGGAGACCCAGTACTTC
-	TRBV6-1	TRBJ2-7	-	CASHRDLSSYEQYF	TGTGCCAGCCACCGGGACCTAAGCTCCTACGAGCAGTACTTC
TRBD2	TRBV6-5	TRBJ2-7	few	CASSYQREPYEQYF	TGTGCCAGCAGTTACCAGCGGGAGCCCTACGAGCAGTACTTC
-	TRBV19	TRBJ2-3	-	CASGVVGYSDTQYF	TGTGCCAGTGGAGTAGTGGGGTACTCAGATACGCAGTATTTT
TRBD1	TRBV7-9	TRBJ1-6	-	CASSTSGQDSSPLHF	TGTGCCAGCAGCACATCGGGACAGGACAGTTCACCCCTCCACTTT
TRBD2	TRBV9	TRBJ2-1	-	CASSPRRVAGEDNEQFF	TGTGCCAGCAGCCCCCGTCGGGTAGCGGGAGAGGACAATGAGCAGTTCTTC
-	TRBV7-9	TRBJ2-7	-	CASSSPGRGGGGTYEQYF	TGTGCCAGCAGCAGTCCTGGACGAGGGGGCGGGGGGACCTACGAGCAGTACTTC
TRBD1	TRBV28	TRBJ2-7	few	CASIRRGGVYEQYF	TGTGCCAGCATCCGAAGAGGGGGCGTCTACGAGCAGTACTTC